A single sample gave rise to the 23 T cell receptor beta chains below, sequenced in a study of T cells in localized non-small cell lung cancer. Generated by immunoSEQ multiplex PCR, the TCRdb table keeps only in-frame clones and is missing some. The table shows roughly 13,000 clones, with roughly 89% occurring only once. The material was peripheral blood mononuclear cells, obtained before any cancer treatment. All receptors come from a man aged 35-75 years with stage III lung adenocarcinoma.

This chain connects TRBV27 to TRBJ2-3; 8 bases are shared with TRBD2. From germline, CDR1 is MNHEY and CDR2 SMNVEV (reference sequence). The CDR3 has 17 amino acids. J was trimmed by 4 bases and V by 0 bases; bases with no gene match: 9. The CDR3: CASSLSLLAVLSDTQYF. Here the CDR3 DNA reads TGTGCCAGCAGTTTATCTTTACTAGCGGTCCTCTCAGATACGCAGTATTTT.

The chain recombines TRBV5-8 with TRBJ2-5, with unresolved D. Germline V CDR1 and CDR2: SGHTS, YDEGEE. This CDR3 spans 13 amino acids. The germline V and J ends were trimmed by 1 base and 5 bases, with 9 bases remaining between them. CDR3 residues: CASSLWQDETQYF. The CDR3 coding sequence is TGTGCCAGCAGCTTGTGGCAGGACGAGACCCAGTACTTC.

The chain combines TRBV9 with TRBJ2-6; a weak D match, TRBD2 (5 bases). This CDR3 has 18 residues. V was shortened by 0 bases and J by 0 bases, with 13 bases between the two germline ends. Germline V gene data show CDR1 as SGDLS and CDR2 as YYNGEE. The CDR3 here is CASSVDPGKSSGANVLTF. CDR3 in DNA: TGTGCCAGCAGCGTAGATCCGGGGAAGAGCTCTGGGGCCAACGTCCTGACTTTC.

The V call is TRBV28, the J call TRBJ2-3; the D gene is possibly TRBD2 (6 bases). The germline gives CDR1 MDHEN, CDR2 SYDVKM. V was shortened by 5 bases and J by 1 base, with 7 bases between the two germline ends. The CDR3 runs to 13 residues. Here the CDR3 DNA reads TGTGCCAGCAGTCCGGGAGGCACAGATACGCAGTATTTT. This translates into CASSPGGTDTQYF.

The rearrangement uses TRBV14 and TRBJ2-2; D is perhaps TRBD2 (5 bases). The length of the CDR3 is 16 residues. V lost 3 bases and J lost 4, with 15 bases in between. Germline V gene data show CDR1 as SGHDN and CDR2 as FVKESK. The DNA for the CDR3 is TGTGCCAGCAGCCACCCGGGAACTATCGGCACCGGGGAGCTGTTTTTT. Encoded protein: CASSHPGTIGTGELFF.

The chain has TRBV15 and TRBJ1-1; D possibly corresponds to TRBD1 (5 bases). Germline CDR1 and CDR2: LNHNV and YYDKDF (reference sequence). The CDR3 has 17 amino acids. V was shortened by 6 bases and J by 3 bases, with 23 bases between the two germline ends. The DNA for the CDR3 is TGTGCCACCAGTGGCCGGGGGGGTTTGGCTGGCGACACTGAAGCTTTCTTT. Protein sequence: CATSGRGGLAGDTEAFF.

This chain connects TRBV28 to TRBJ2-7; D is perhaps TRBD1 (6 bases). CDR1 MDHEN and CDR2 SYDVKM come from the germline V gene. CDR3 length: 15 amino acids. Trimming took off 4 bases at V and 0 bases at J, with 13 bases between the two ends. The CDR3 sequence is CASSSPGVTSYEQYF. CDR3 bases: TGTGCCAGCAGTTCCCCAGGGGTTACCTCCTACGAGCAGTACTTC.

The rearrangement uses TRBV7-6 and TRBJ2-1; TRBD1 might be the D (6 bases). Germline V CDR1 and CDR2: SGHVS, FNYEAQ. The CDR3 has 16 residues. V was shortened by 5 bases and J by 3 bases, with 17 bases between the two germline ends. CDR3 in amino acids: CASSVAPGHLYNEQFF. In DNA form, the CDR3 reads TGTGCCAGCAGCGTCGCTCCGGGACACCTCTACAATGAGCAGTTCTTC.

The V and J genes are TRBV28 and TRBJ1-5; 11 nucleotides align to TRBD1. The CDR3 extends over 15 amino acids. Germline V gene sequence: CDR1 MDHEN, CDR2 SYDVKM. V was pared by 4 bases and J by 6 bases, with 5 bases of the junction left unmatched. The CDR3 here is CASSYPGQGGQPQHF. As DNA, the CDR3 is TGTGCCAGCAGTTATCCGGGACAGGGGGGTCAGCCCCAGCATTTT.

The chain uses TRBV6-5 and TRBJ2-7; 8 bases are shared with TRBD2. This CDR3 has 14 residues. Trimming took 2 bases from V and 2 from J; bases not matched to a gene: 2. Germline CDR1 and CDR2: MNHEY and SVGAGI. The CDR3 loop is CASSYTSGPYEQYF. As DNA, the CDR3 is TGTGCCAGCAGTTACACTAGCGGACCCTACGAGCAGTACTTC.

As regards this clone: The junction departs from germline at one end; a sequencing error may be responsible. The chain combines TRBV5-3 with TRBJ1-1; D unclear. TRBV5-3 is filed as an ORF, its function uncertain. The CDR3 length is 15 residues. CDR3: CASSLDQTGVTEAFF. Here the CDR3 DNA reads TGTGCCAGCAGCTTGGATCAAACTGGGGTAACTGAAGCTTTCTTT.

This clone was recorded a few times. This chain connects TRBV7-2 to TRBJ2-3; no clear D. Trimming took off 5 bases at V and 2 bases at J, with 11 bases between the two ends. Per germline, CDR1 SGHTA and CDR2 FQGNSA. CDR3 length: 14 amino acids. CDR3 residues: CASSPTSATDTQYF. DNA of the CDR3: TGTGCCAGCAGCCCCACCAGCGCCACAGATACGCAGTATTTT. Based on the CDR3 plus reference TRBV7-2 and TRBJ2-3, the full variable domain is GAGVSQSPSNKVTEKGKDVELRCDPISGHTALYWYRQSLGQGLEFLIYFQGNSAPDKSGLPSDRFSAERTGGSVSTLTIQRTQQEDSAVYLCASSPTSATDTQYFGPGTRLTVL.

This clone occurred once. This rearrangement joins TRBV18 to TRBJ1-1, with no clear D. The germline gives CDR1 KGHSH, CDR2 LQKENI. This CDR3 is 12 amino acids long. V was shortened by 8 bases and J by 1 base, with 8 bases between the two germline ends. The CDR3 bases are TGTGCCAGCCACACCCAGAACACTGAAGCTTTCTTT. Translated, it gives CASHTQNTEAFF.

This chain's CDR3 is CASSIGAGEGSYEQYF. CDR3 in DNA: TGTGCCAGTAGTATTGGAGCGGGAGAGGGGTCCTACGAGCAGTACTTC. The chain recombines TRBV19 with TRBJ2-7, with TRBD2 matching 8 bases. V shed 3 bases and J 1 base; nucleotides not matched to a gene: 8. Per germline, CDR1 LNHDA and CDR2 SQIVND (reference sequence). The CDR3 has 16 residues.

This chain connects TRBV6-5 to TRBJ2-7; 9 bases line up with TRBD1. Per germline, CDR1 MNHEY and CDR2 SVGAGI. This CDR3 comprises 14 residues. The V segment lost 6 bases and the J segment 4 bases; nucleotides outside the gene matches: 7. CDR3 in DNA: TGTGCCAGCAGCCCCGGGACAGGGCGATACGAGCAGTACTTC. Its protein product is CASSPGTGRYEQYF.

This clone has just a few counts. The chain links TRBV7-9 to TRBJ2-7; D may be TRBD1 (6 bases). The V gene's germline CDR1 is SEHNR and CDR2 FQNEAQ (reference sequence). With 1 base removed from V and 1 base from J, the gap between germline ends came to 11 bases. The CDR3 extends over 15 amino acids. CDR3 nucleotides: TGTGCCAGCAGCTTAGAACAGGGCGGTTCCTACGAGCAGTACTTC. Its protein is CASSLEQGGSYEQYF.

V and J are TRBV6-1 and TRBJ2-5; D unclear. The V gene lost 3 bases and the J gene lost 1 base, with 12 bases spanning the gap. This CDR3 has 15 residues. Germline V gene sequence: CDR1 MNHNS, CDR2 SASEGT. CDR3 in DNA: TGTGCCAGCAGTGAGGCCGGGTACGGCCAAGAGACCCAGTACTTC. This encodes CASSEAGYGQETQYF.

This rearrangement joins TRBV28 to TRBJ2-7; the D gene is possibly TRBD1 (7 bases). V was shortened by 2 bases and J by 6 bases, with 11 bases between the two germline ends. The CDR3 loop spans 13 amino acids. The V gene's germline CDR1 is MDHEN and CDR2 SYDVKM. The CDR3, as DNA: TGTGCCAGCAGTTTACCCCAGGGGGGCGAGCAGTACTTC. Amino acid sequence: CASSLPQGGEQYF.

This clone was detected only a few times. The chain has TRBV6-1 and TRBJ1-5, with D unresolved. Germline-derived CDR1 and CDR2 are MNHNS and SASEGT. The V gene lost 4 bases and the J gene lost 0 bases, with 7 bases spanning the gap. The CDR3 length is 14 residues. The CDR3 DNA reads as TGTGCCAGCAGTGTGGAGTATAGCAATCAGCCCCAGCATTTT. This translates into CASSVEYSNQPQHF.

The chain joins TRBV5-6 to TRBJ1-2; unclear D gene. Germline V gene sequence: CDR1 SGHDT, CDR2 YYEEEE. This CDR3 has 12 residues. Trimming shortened V by 4 bases and J by 1 base, and 5 bases separated the two germline ends. The CDR3 here is CASSENNYGYTF. The CDR3 coding sequence is TGTGCCAGCAGCGAAAATAACTATGGCTACACCTTC.

The V and J genes are TRBV28 and TRBJ2-3; 11 nucleotides align to TRBD2. Germline CDR1 is MDHEN and CDR2 is SYDVKM. The CDR3 spans 18 residues. V gave up 6 bases and J gave up 6 bases; unmatched junction bases: 17. CDR3 residues: CASRQEPGLAVPPDTQYF. In DNA form, the CDR3 reads TGTGCCAGCAGGCAAGAACCGGGACTAGCGGTCCCCCCGGATACGCAGTATTTT.

The chain carries TRBV4-1 and TRBJ2-3, with D uncertain. Germline CDR1 is MGHRA and CDR2 is YSYEKL. V lost 0 bases and J 0 bases, leaving 4 bases between the germline ends. The CDR3 spans 14 residues. CDR3 nucleotides: TGCGCCAGCAGCCAAGAAGTCAGCACAGATACGCAGTATTTT. This gives the protein CASSQEVSTDTQYF.

CDR3 DNA: TGCAGCGTTGATCATCCCCAGGGGGACGGAGAGCAGTACTTC. Its translation is CSVDHPQGDGEQYF. This chain links TRBV29-1 with TRBJ2-7, with 7 positions matching TRBD1. V dropped 3 bases and J dropped 7; count of bases not matched to a gene: 12. The germline gives CDR1 SQVTM, CDR2 ANQGSEA. The length of the CDR3 is 14 residues.